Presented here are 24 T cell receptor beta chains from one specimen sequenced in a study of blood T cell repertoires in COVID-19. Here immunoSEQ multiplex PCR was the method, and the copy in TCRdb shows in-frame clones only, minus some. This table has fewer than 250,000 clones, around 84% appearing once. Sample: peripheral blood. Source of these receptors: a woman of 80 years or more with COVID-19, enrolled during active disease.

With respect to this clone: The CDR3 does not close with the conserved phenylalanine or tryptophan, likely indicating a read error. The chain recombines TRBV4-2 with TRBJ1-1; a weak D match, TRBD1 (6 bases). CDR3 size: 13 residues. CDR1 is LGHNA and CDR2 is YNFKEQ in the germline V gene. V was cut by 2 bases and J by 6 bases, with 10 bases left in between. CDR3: CASSQTPGAEAFL. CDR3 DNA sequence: TGTGCCAGCAGCCAAACCCCAGGGGCTGAAGCTTTCCTT.

DNA for the CDR3: TGTGCCAGTTCGTTCCGGTCGAACACCGGGGAGCTGTTTTTT. It yields the protein CASSFRSNTGELFF. V is TRBV19 and J is TRBJ2-2, with D uncertain. This CDR3 region has 14 residues. Trimming removed 8 bases from V and 0 bases from J, with 10 bases in between. The germline V gene has CDR1 LNHDA and CDR2 SQIVND (reference sequence).

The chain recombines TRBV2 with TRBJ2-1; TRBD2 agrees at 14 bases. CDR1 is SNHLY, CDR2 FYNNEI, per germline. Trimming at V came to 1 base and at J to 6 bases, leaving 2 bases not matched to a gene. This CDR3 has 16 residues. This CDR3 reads CASSEGLAGGINEQFF. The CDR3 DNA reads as TGTGCCAGCAGTGAAGGACTAGCGGGGGGGATCAATGAGCAGTTCTTC.

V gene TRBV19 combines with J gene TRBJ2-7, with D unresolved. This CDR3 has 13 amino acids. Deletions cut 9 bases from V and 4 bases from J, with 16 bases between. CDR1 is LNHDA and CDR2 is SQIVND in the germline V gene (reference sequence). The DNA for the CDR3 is TGTGCCAGCCGCGTCGAGCGACTGTACGAGCAGTACGTC. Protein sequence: CASRVERLYEQYV.

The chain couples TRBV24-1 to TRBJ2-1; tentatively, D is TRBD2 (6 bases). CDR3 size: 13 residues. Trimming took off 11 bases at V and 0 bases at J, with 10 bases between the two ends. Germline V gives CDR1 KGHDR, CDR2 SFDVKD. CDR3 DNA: TGTGCCAGTCGGGGGAGCTCCTACAATGAGCAGTTCTTC. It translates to CASRGSSYNEQFF.

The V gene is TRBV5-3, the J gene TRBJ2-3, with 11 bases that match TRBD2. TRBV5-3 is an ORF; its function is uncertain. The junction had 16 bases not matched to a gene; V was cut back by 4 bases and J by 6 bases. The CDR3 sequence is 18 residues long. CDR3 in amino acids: CARSKGLAAGGRRDTQYF. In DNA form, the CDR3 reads TGTGCCAGAAGCAAGGGACTAGCGGCGGGAGGCCGTCGCGATACGCAGTATTTT.

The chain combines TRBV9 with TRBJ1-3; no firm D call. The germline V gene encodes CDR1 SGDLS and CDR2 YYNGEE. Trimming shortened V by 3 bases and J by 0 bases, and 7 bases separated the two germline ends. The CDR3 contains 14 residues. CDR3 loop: CASSESNSGNTIYF. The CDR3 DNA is TGTGCCAGCAGCGAGTCTAACTCTGGAAACACCATATATTTT.

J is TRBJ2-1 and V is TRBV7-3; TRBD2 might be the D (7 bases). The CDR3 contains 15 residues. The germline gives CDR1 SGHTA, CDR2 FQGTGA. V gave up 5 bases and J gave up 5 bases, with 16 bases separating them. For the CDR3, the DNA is TGTGCCAGCAGCCCGGCGGGGGCAGTGAACAATGAGCAGTTCTTC. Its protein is CASSPAGAVNNEQFF.

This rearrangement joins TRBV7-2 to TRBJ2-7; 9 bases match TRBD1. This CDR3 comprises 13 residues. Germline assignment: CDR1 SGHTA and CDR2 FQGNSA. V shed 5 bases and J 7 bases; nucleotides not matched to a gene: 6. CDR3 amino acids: CASSRTGTGEQYV. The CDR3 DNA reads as TGTGCCAGCAGCCGCACCGGGACAGGGGAGCAGTACGTC.

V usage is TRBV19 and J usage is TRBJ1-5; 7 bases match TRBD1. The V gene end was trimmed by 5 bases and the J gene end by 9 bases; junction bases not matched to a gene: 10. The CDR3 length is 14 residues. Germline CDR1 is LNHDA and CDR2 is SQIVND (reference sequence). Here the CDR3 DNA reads TGTGCCAGTAGTCCCTGGACAGGACCCTGGCCCCAGCATTTT. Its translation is CASSPWTGPWPQHF.

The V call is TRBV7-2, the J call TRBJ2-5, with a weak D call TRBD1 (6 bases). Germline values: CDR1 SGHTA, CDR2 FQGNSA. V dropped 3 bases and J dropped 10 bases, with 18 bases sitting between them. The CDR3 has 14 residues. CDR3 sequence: CASSFLDSRVGQYF. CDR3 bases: TGTGCCAGCAGCTTCTTGGACAGTAGGGTTGGCCAGTACTTC.

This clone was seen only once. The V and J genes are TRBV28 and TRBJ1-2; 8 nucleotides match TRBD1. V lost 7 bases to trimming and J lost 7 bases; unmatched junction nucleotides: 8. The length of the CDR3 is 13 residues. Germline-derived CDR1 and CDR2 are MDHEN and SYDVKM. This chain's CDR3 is CASTRGQGFGYTF. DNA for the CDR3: TGTGCCAGCACCAGGGGGCAGGGCTTTGGCTACACCTTC.

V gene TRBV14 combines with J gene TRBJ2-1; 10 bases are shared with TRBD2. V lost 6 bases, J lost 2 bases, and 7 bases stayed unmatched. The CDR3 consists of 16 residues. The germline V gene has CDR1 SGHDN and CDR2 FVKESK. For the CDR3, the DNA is TGTGCCAGCAGTCCCGGACTAGCGGCAACCTACAATGAGCAGTTCTTC. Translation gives CASSPGLAATYNEQFF.

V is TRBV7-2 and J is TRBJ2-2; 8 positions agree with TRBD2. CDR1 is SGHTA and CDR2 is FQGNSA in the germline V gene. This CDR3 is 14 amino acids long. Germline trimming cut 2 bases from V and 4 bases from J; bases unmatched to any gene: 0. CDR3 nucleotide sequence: TGTGCCAGCAGCTTAAGCGGGGGCACCGGGGAGCTGTTTTTT. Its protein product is CASSLSGGTGELFF. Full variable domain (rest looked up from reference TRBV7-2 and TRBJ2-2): GAGVSQSPSNKVTEKGKDVELRCDPISGHTALYWYRQSLGQGLEFLIYFQGNSAPDKSGLPSDRFSAERTGGSVSTLTIQRTQQEDSAVYLCASSLSGGTGELFFGEGSRLTVL.

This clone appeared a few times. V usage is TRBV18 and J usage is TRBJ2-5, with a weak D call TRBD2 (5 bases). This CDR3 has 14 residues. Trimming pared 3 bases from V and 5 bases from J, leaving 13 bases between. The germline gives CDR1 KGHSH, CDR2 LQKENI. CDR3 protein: CASSPLTRRETQYF. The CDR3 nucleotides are TGTGCCAGCTCACCGTTGACGCGGAGGGAGACCCAGTACTTC.

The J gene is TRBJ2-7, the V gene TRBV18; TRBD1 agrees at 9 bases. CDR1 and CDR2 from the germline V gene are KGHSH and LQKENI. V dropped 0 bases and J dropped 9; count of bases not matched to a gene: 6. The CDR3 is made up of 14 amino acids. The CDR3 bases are TGTGCCAGCTCACCACCGGGGACAGGGCTCGGGCAGTACTTC. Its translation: CASSPPGTGLGQYF.

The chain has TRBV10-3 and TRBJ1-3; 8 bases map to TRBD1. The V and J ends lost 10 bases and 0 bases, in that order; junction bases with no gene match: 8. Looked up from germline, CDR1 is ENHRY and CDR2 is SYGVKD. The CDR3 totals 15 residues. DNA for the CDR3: TGTGCCACCGACCCCGGGACAGGCTCTGGAAACACCATATATTTT. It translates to CATDPGTGSGNTIYF.

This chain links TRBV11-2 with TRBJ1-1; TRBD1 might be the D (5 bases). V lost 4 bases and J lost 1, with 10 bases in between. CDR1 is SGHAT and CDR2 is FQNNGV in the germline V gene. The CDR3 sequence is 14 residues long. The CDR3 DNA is TGTGCCAGCAGCTCTCGGGGGGGGAACACTGAAGCTTTCTTT. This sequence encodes CASSSRGGNTEAFF.

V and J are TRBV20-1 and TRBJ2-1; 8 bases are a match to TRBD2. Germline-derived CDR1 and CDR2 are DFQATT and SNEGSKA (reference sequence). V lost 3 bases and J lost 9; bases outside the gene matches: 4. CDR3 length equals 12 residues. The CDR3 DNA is TGCAGTGCTAGTCGGGGGGGAGGTGAGCAGTTCTTC. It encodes CSASRGGGEQFF.

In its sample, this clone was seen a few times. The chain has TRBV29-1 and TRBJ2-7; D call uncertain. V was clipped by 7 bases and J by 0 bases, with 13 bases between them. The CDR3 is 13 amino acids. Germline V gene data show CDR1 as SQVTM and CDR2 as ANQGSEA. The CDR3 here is CSAQSESSYEQYF. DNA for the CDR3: TGCAGCGCCCAATCGGAGAGCTCCTACGAGCAGTACTTC.

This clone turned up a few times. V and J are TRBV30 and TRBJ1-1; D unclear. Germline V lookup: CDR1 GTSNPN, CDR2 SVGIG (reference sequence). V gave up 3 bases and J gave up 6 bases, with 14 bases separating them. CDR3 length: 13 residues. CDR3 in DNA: TGTGCCTGGAGCGAGTCTGCGGTCTCTGAAGCTTTCTTT. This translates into CAWSESAVSEAFF.

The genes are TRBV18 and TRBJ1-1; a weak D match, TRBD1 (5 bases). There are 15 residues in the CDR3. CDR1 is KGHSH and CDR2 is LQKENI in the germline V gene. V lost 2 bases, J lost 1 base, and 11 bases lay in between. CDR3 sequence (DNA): TGTGCCAGCTCACCAATAACCGGGGGGAACACTGAAGCTTTCTTT. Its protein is CASSPITGGNTEAFF.

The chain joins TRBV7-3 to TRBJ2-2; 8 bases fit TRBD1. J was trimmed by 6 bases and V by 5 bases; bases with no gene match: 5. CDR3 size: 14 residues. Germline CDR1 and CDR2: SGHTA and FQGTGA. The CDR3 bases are TGTGCCAGCAGCCAGACAGGGGTGGCCGGGGAGCTGTTTTTT. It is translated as CASSQTGVAGELFF. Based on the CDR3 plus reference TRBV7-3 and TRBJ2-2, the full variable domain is GAGVSQTPSNKVTEKGKYVELRCDPISGHTALYWYRQSLGQGPEFLIYFQGTGAADDSGLPNDRFFAVRPEGSVSTLKIQRTERGDSAVYLCASSQTGVAGELFFGEGSRLTVL.

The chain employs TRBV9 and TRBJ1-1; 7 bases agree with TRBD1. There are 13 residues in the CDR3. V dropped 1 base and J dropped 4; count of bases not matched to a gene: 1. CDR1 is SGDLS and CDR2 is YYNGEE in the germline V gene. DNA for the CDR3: TGTGCCAGCAGCGTAAACAGGGGCACTGAAGCTTTCTTT. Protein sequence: CASSVNRGTEAFF.